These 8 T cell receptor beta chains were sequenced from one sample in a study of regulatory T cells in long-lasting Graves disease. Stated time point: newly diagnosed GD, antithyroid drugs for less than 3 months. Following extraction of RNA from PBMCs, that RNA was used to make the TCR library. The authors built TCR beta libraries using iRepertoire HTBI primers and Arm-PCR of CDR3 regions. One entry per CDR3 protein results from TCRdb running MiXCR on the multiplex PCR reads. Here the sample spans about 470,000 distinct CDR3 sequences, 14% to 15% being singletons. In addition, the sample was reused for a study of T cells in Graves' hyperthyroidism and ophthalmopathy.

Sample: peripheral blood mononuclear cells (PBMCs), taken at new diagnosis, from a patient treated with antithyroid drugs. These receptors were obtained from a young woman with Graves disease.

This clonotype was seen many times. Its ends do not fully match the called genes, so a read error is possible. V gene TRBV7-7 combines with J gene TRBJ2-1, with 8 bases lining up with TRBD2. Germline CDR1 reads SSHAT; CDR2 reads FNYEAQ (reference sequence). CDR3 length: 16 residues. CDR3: CASSLDGSGAYNEQFF. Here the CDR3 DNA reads TGTGCTAGCAGCTTAGACGGTAGCGGGGCCTACAATGAGCAGTTCTTC.

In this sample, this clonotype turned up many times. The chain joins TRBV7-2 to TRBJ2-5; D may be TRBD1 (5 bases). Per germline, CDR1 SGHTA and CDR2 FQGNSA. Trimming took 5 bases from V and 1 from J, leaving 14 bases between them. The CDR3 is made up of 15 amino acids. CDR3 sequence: CASSTQGRIQETQYF. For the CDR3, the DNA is TGTGCCAGCAGCACTCAGGGAAGGATCCAAGAGACCCAGTACTTC.

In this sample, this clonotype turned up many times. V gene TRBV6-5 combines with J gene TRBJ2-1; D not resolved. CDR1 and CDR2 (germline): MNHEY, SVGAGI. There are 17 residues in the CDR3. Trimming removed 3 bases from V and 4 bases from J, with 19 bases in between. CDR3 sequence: CASSYSAFLDSYNEQFF. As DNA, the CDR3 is TGTGCCAGCAGTTATTCTGCTTTCCTAGATTCTTACAATGAGCAGTTCTTC.

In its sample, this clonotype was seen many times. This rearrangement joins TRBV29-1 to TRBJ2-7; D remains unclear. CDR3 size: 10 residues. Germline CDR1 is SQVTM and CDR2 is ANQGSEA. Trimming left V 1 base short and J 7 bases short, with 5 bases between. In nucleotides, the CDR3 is TGCAGCGTTGAAGGGGATGAGCAGTACTTC. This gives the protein CSVEGDEQYF.

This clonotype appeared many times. In DNA form, the CDR3 reads TGTGCCAGCAGTGGGAACTCCGGGACAGGGAGTTACGAGCAGTACTTC. Translating it yields CASSGNSGTGSYEQYF. This chain connects TRBV2 to TRBJ2-7, with 9 bases that match TRBD1. Germline V lookup: CDR1 SNHLY, CDR2 FYNNEI. There are 16 residues in the CDR3. The ends lost 4 bases at V and 4 bases at J; junction bases unmatched: 11.

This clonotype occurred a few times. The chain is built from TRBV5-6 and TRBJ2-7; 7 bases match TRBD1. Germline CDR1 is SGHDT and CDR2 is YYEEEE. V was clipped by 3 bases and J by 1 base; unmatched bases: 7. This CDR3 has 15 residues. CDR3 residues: CASSSRTGLSYEQYF. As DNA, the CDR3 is TGTGCCAGCAGCTCTAGGACAGGCCTTTCCTACGAGCAGTACTTC.

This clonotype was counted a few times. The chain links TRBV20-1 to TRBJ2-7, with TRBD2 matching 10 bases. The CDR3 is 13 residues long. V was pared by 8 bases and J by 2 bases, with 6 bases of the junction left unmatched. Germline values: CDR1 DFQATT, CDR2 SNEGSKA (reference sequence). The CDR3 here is CSTLAGATYEQYF. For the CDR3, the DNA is TGCAGTACTCTAGCGGGAGCAACCTACGAGCAGTACTTC.

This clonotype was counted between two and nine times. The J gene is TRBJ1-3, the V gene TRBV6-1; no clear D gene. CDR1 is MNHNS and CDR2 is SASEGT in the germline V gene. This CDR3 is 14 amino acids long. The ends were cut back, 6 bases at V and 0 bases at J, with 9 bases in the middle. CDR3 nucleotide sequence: TGTGCCAGCAGCGAACGAAGCTCTGGAAACACCATATATTTT. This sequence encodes CASSERSSGNTIYF.